This TCR beta chain originates from a study of T cell repertoires in cytomegalovirus infection (dated by TCRdb to 2018 to 2020). Background for the entire study: Donor HLA type was relevant to the analysis, as public TCR beta signatures indicated carriage of CMV infection together with the matching HLA type. Points the paper makes about the study in general: Cumulative frequency of public TCR beta family members discriminated carriers of CMV infection plus the relevant HLA type in this cohort and an independent approximately 370-donor cohort. The ex vivo response was dominated by HLA-C-restricted CMV-specific TCR beta clonotypes, which also provided the single most frequent clonotype in two of eight donors.

Including the terminal cysteine and phenylalanine, the CDR3 comprises 16 residues. Only the CDR3 portion is preserved as DNA: 48 bases, with reading frame beginning at the first base. The germline V gene provides CDR1 MNHEY and CDR2 SVGEGT. The germline V and J ends show losses of 5 bases and 0 bases respectively, and no gene match explains 3 bases of the junction. The run used an Illumina HiSeq 1500. TCRdb handled the public reads itself, with Q25 trimming in fastp and clone calling in MiXCR, and kept productive beta chains. Each CDR3 protein appears once, grouped with its most common genes and DNA. The table for this sample lists 150,000 to 200,000 distinct CDR3 sequences; 28% of them were counted only once. Of the sample, under 35% is held by the ten largest clones. A remark on this clonotype: Its antigen is not yet known. There are no base qualities to consult, and no much larger clone falls within one base.

The V and J segments used are TRBV6-2 or TRBV6-3 and TRBJ2-5; TRBD2 aligns with 13 central bases. The specimen sequenced was PBMCs. The sequence was obtained from a human donor in good health (CMV status not recorded). Some clones in this sample may be carry-over from other donors' samples. The DNA sequence is given as TGTGCCAGCAGTGGAGGGACTAGCGGGGACCAAGAGACCCAGTACTTC. Protein translation: CASSGGTSGDQETQYF.